Here is one TCR beta chain with its context. V gave up 6 bases and J gave up 8 bases; unmatched junction bases: 17. In germline, CDR1 is MNHGY, CDR2 SAAAGT. The CDR3 length is 17 residues. Clones were read by immunoSEQ multiplex PCR, and TCRdb kept only the in-frame ones, dropping some. The sample includes hundreds of thousands of clones, 74% of them seen just once. These data come from a study of shared clonotypes between healthy human individuals. V and J are TRBV6-8 and TRBJ1-3, with 9 bases identical to TRBD1. The receptor was derived from a man aged 30 to 39 in good health. Material: memory CD4+ T cells sorted from blood. The subset denotes: CD45RA-negative fraction. In DNA form, the CDR3 reads TGTGCCAGCAGCCAACGACACCTAGGACAGGGGAAGTACACCATATATTTT. Protein sequence: CASSQRHLGQGKYTIYF.